These T cell receptor beta chains were read from a single sample in a study of cytomegalovirus exposure and HLA in healthy donors. The assay was immunoSEQ multiplex PCR, and TCRdb's table has in-frame clones only and misses some. The repertoire table contains 150,000 to 200,000 clones. Material for sequencing was PBMCs. These receptors were collected from a woman between 18 and 29 years old in good health and CMV-seropositive. Both conserved end residues are part of each CDR3. A D gene is named only where the DNA matches it firmly.

v_gene	d_gene	j_gene	len	CDR3nt	CDR3aa
TRBV5-1	TRBD1	TRBJ2-7	15	TGCGCCAGCAGCACCGGACAGGGGAATATCTACGAGCAGTACTTC	CASSTGQGNIYEQYF
TRBV4-2	TRBD2	TRBJ2-2	16	TGTGCCAGCAGCCAAGCCGCTAGCGGGAGTACCGGGGAGCTGTTTTTT	CASSQAASGSTGELFF
TRBV7-9	TRBD2	TRBJ2-5	14	TGTGCCAGCAGCATCCTAGCGGGACAAGAGACCCAGTACTTC	CASSILAGQETQYF
TRBV7-2	TRBD2	TRBJ2-3	14	TGTGCCAGCAGAGATACTAGCGGATCAGATACGCAGTATTTT	CASRDTSGSDTQYF
TRBV10-3	-	TRBJ2-7	14	TGTGCCACCCACCGCTTCGAGGGAGGTGCTGAGCAGTACTTC	CATHRFEGGAEQYF
TRBV5-4	TRBD2	TRBJ2-7	17	TGTGCCAGCAGCTTGGCCGGGGGGACTAGCGGCTCCTACGAGCAGTACTTC	CASSLAGGTSGSYEQYF
TRBV14	-	TRBJ1-2	19	TGTGCCAGCAGCCAGCTAGCAGGGAAGGGGTCCATGGGAGGCGGTGGCTACACCTTC	CASSQLAGKGSMGGGGYTF
TRBV5-5	-	TRBJ2-7	13	TGTGCCAGCAGCCCCTCGAGCTCCTACGAGCAGTACTTC	CASSPSSSYEQYF
TRBV6-1	TRBD1	TRBJ1-3	16	TGTGCCAGCAGTGGATGGACAGGGGGCGGACAGAACACCATATATTTT	CASSGWTGGGQNTIYF
TRBV7-9	-	TRBJ2-7	15	TGTGCCAGCAGCTTTATGGGGGGTGGGTCCTACGAGCAGTACTTC	CASSFMGGGSYEQYF
TRBV7-6	-	TRBJ1-3	15	TGTGCCAGCAGCCCCACGGGGGGTCCCGGAAACACCATATATTTT	CASSPTGGPGNTIYF
TRBV11-2	TRBD1	TRBJ1-1	18	TGTGCCAGCAGCTTATGGCCCCCAGGGGGAGGAACGAACACTGAAGCTTTCTTT	CASSLWPPGGGTNTEAFF
TRBV6-1	-	TRBJ1-1	15	TGTGCCAGCAGTGAAGCGGGGCCGAAGAACACTGAAGCTTTCTTT	CASSEAGPKNTEAFF
TRBV4-2	TRBD1	TRBJ1-6	17	TGTGCCAGCAGCCAAGATAGAAGACAGGGTTTTAATTCACCCCTCCACTTT	CASSQDRRQGFNSPLHF
TRBV7-8	-	TRBJ2-7	13	TGTGCCAGCAGCTTTGACGTGGCGGGCGAGCAGTACTTC	CASSFDVAGEQYF
TRBV9	-	TRBJ1-2	13	TGTGCCAGCAGACGGATGGGGGGCTATGGCTACACCTTC	CASRRMGGYGYTF
TRBV7-6	-	TRBJ1-6	12	TGTGCCAGCAGCCGAGTTAATTCACCCCTCCACTTT	CASSRVNSPLHF
TRBV5-1	-	TRBJ2-5	14	TGCGCCAGCAGCACGGGGGACTTTGAAGAGACCCAGTACTTC	CASSTGDFEETQYF
TRBV9	-	TRBJ2-5	14	TGTGCCAGCAGCGATGGTGGGGGCGTTAAGACCCAGTACTTC	CASSDGGGVKTQYF
TRBV4-3	-	TRBJ1-2	13	TGCGCCAGCAGCCAAGGGTACGGCTATGGCTACACCTTC	CASSQGYGYGYTF
TRBV5-4	-	TRBJ2-3	15	TGTGCCAGCAGCTTGGGCCTAGCGTTCGCAGATACGCAGTATTTT	CASSLGLAFADTQYF
TRBV10-3	TRBD2	TRBJ2-1	16	TGTGCCATCAGTGGGGCTAGCGGGAGGGCCCTCAATGAGCAGTTCTTC	CAISGASGRALNEQFF
TRBV10-3	TRBD1	TRBJ2-7	15	TGTGCCATCAGTGCACCGGGACAGGGGGCATGGGAGCAGTACTTC	CAISAPGQGAWEQYF
TRBV11-1	-	TRBJ2-5	14	TGTGCCAGCAGCTTTGAGGGTCCCAGAGAGACCCAGTACTTC	CASSFEGPRETQYF
TRBV11-2	-	TRBJ1-1	19	TGTGCCAGCAGCTTAGACGCCAGGGGATCTGTAGGTTTGAACACTGAAGCTTTCTTT	CASSLDARGSVGLNTEAFF
TRBV13	-	TRBJ1-1	16	TGTGCCAGCAGCTCCCCGGAAACAGGGCTGAACACTGAAGCTTTCTTT	CASSSPETGLNTEAFF
TRBV19	TRBD2	TRBJ2-5	14	TGTGCCAGTAGTATCGCGGGAGTTAAAGAGACCCAGTACTTC	CASSIAGVKETQYF
TRBV6-6	-	TRBJ1-1	11	TGTGCCACACTCCGAAGCACTGAAGCTTTCTTT	CATLRSTEAFF
TRBV19	-	TRBJ1-2	15	TGTGCCAGTAGTATTGTGGGGCTGCCAAACTATGGCTACACCTTC	CASSIVGLPNYGYTF
TRBV10-3	TRBD2	TRBJ2-7	14	TGTGCCATCACTGGGACTAGCGGGAGTAGAGAGCAGTACTTC	CAITGTSGSREQYF
TRBV5-5	-	TRBJ2-1	14	TGTGCCAGCAGCTTGGTAATGCAGGGCGATGAGCAGTTCTTC	CASSLVMQGDEQFF
TRBV9	-	TRBJ1-1	16	TGTGCCAGCAGCGTATCCTCCCAGGGGCAGAACACTGAAGCTTTCTTT	CASSVSSQGQNTEAFF
TRBV6-5	-	TRBJ2-2	15	TGTGCCAGCAGTTACTCCCCAGGAAAGGGGGGGGAGCTGTTTTTT	CASSYSPGKGGELFF
TRBV5-1	-	TRBJ1-2	14	TGCGCCAGCAGCCCAAGCTGGGGGGAGGAAGGCTACACCTTC	CASSPSWGEEGYTF
TRBV5-1	-	TRBJ1-1	16	TGCGCCAGCAGCTTGGGCGGGACGGAATTTAGGACTGAAGCTTTCTTT	CASSLGGTEFRTEAFF
TRBV29-1	TRBD2	TRBJ2-1	15	TGCAGCGTCTACCGGACTAGCGGGAGTTTAAATGAGCAGTTCTTC	CSVYRTSGSLNEQFF
TRBV7-6	-	TRBJ1-6	16	TGTGCCAGCAGTCTTACGGGGGGGGCCCAGAATTCACCCCTCCACTTT	CASSLTGGAQNSPLHF
TRBV10-3	TRBD2	TRBJ2-2	18	TGTGCCACCCTGAAGATAGCGGGAGGGAGGTTGACCGCCGGGGAGCTGTTTTTT	CATLKIAGGRLTAGELFF
TRBV19	-	TRBJ1-1	12	TGTGCCAGTCGGCTGCGGGGCGAGGATGCTTTCTTT	CASRLRGEDAFF